Detailed here is one T cell receptor beta chain. Its antigen is currently unknown. Only in-frame clones appear in the TCRdb table, and some are missing; sequencing was by immunoSEQ multiplex PCR. The top ten clones hold less than 5% of a sample with around 110,000 clones, approximately 90% of them seen once. The data stem from a study of PD-L1 blockade in urothelial cancer. Background on the study: From about 2014, patients received atezolizumab, given as 1,200 mg intravenously every 3 weeks. Blood was evaluated 3 weeks (second dose) and 6 weeks after therapy began.

Noted time point: peripheral blood 6 weeks after treatment start. Sampling of each patient yielded between 1 and 8 specimens, collected pretreatment and on-treatment. Findings of the study overall: Greater 3-week expansion of tumor-associated blood clones was recorded for durable-benefit patients.

Germline V gene data show CDR1 as MNHNY and CDR2 as SVGAGI (reference sequence). The CDR3 is 16 amino acids. The ends lost 6 bases at V and 5 bases at J; junction bases unmatched: 12. This material consisted of PBMCs, taken around atezolizumab (anti-PD-L1) treatment. The TCR originated in a man aged 55 to 70 with urothelial cancer. The V gene is TRBV6-6, the J gene TRBJ2-1, with TRBD2 matching 8 bases. The CDR3 loop reads CASRKVAGRDNNEQFF. DNA for the CDR3: TGTGCCAGCAGGAAAGTAGCGGGACGAGATAACAATGAGCAGTTCTTC.